This TCR beta chain was recovered during a study of T cell responses to AZD1222 COVID-19 vaccine. The overall study: Investigators merged groups given second doses at roughly 4 or roughly 12 weeks. The study's findings and limits: Most donors were white British and more were female, and clonal diversity was possibly underestimated. CD4 TCRs associated with vaccination spanned spike, dominating at 160-218 and 743-854.

A note on this clone: Its antigen is not identified.

Sequencing used immunoSEQ multiplex PCR; TCRdb keeps in-frame clones, though not all of them. The data contain about 190,000 clones, approximately 91% of them singletons. The input for sequencing was peripheral blood, taken on day 0 of AZD1222 vaccination. The receptor's source is an adult in good health.

The chain's CDR3 is CASSLEVGRPHEQYF. CDR3 DNA sequence: TGCGCCAGCAGCTTGGAGGTCGGACGTCCCCACGAGCAGTACTTC. This chain links TRBV5-1 with TRBJ2-7, with D uncertain. Germline assignment: CDR1 SGHRS and CDR2 YFSETQ. CDR3 length equals 15 residues. V was cut by 0 bases and J by 5 bases, with 15 bases left in between.